Following are 10 T cell receptor beta chains from one sample sequenced in a study of patients and donors after allogeneic stem cell transplantation. TCRdb re-called the RT-PCR reads with MiXCR, one entry per CDR3 protein. The sample has roughly 180,000 distinct CDR3 sequences, roughly two fifths seen once. Sequenced: blood, either unsorted or a sorted T cell fraction (not recorded which). The receptors derive from a human donor who was either an allogeneic HSCT recipient or a stem cell or donor lymphocyte infusion donor (not recorded which). It is not recorded whose cells these are; they may come from a transplant donor.

V is TRBV14 and J is TRBJ1-6; D unresolved. V lost 1 base, J lost 3 bases, and 13 bases lay in between. CDR1 and CDR2 (germline): SGHDN, FVKESK. The CDR3 totals 17 residues. The CDR3 region has the DNA TGTGCCAGCAGCCAAGTGGTGTCGGGGTTCTATAATTCACCCCTCCACTTT. This sequence encodes CASSQVVSGFYNSPLHF.

This clonotype was recorded only once. J is TRBJ2-7 and V is TRBV9; D gene unclear. Trimming removed 0 bases at V and 0 bases at J, with 7 bases between. CDR1 SGDLS and CDR2 YYNGEE come from the germline V gene. CDR3 length: 14 residues. The CDR3 spells CASSVESSSYEQYF. The CDR3 nucleotides read TGTGCCAGCAGCGTAGAATCCAGCTCCTACGAGCAGTACTTC.

V and J are TRBV6-2 or TRBV6-3 and TRBJ1-5, with D maybe TRBD1 (6 bases). Trimming stripped 5 bases from V and 4 bases from J, with 12 bases between. The CDR3 consists of 14 residues. Germline CDR1 MNHEY, CDR2 SVGEGT. The CDR3 DNA is TGTGCCAGCAGTGGAGACAGGTCAAATCAGCCCCAGCATTTT. It translates to CASSGDRSNQPQHF.

The chain combines TRBV27 with TRBJ2-3; 8 bases are a match to TRBD2. J gave up 2 bases and V 5 bases, and 9 bases lay outside the gene matches. CDR1 is MNHEY, CDR2 SMNVEV, per germline (reference sequence). The CDR3 consists of 16 residues. Here the CDR3 DNA reads TGTGCCAGCAGTCAACTACTAGCGGCATACACAGATACGCAGTATTTT. Protein sequence: CASSQLLAAYTDTQYF.

V gene TRBV5-1 combines with J gene TRBJ1-2; D gene uncertain. This CDR3 is 13 amino acids long. With 0 bases removed from V and 4 bases from J, the gap between germline ends came to 7 bases. Germline loops: CDR1 SGHRS, CDR2 YFSETQ. The CDR3 reads CASSLAAIYGYTF. CDR3 DNA sequence: TGCGCCAGCAGCTTGGCAGCCATCTATGGCTACACCTTC.

This clonotype was observed a few times. The CDR3 DNA reads as TGCAGCGCTGTCGAGGGGGATGTCAAAAACATTCAGTACTTC. Translated: CSAVEGDVKNIQYF. The chain carries TRBV29-1 and TRBJ2-4; D possibly corresponds to TRBD1 (6 bases). The V end was cut by 7 bases, the J end by 3 bases, with 16 bases between. The CDR3 is made up of 14 amino acids. Germline V lookup: CDR1 SQVTM, CDR2 ANQGSEA.

The V and J genes are TRBV15 and TRBJ1-6; D may be TRBD1 (5 bases). Germline values: CDR1 LNHNV, CDR2 YYDKDF (reference sequence). V lost 5 bases, J lost 2 bases, and 13 bases lay in between. This CDR3 spans 16 amino acids. The CDR3 sequence: CATSDDGGAYNSPLHF. The CDR3 DNA follows: TGTGCCACCAGCGACGACGGGGGGGCCTATAATTCACCCCTCCACTTT. Variable domain in full (rest from reference TRBV15 and TRBJ1-6): DAMVIQNPRYQVTQFGKPVTLSCSQTLNHNVMYWYQQKSSQAPKLLFHYYDKDFNNEADTPDNFQSRRPNTSFCFLDIRSPGLGDTAMYLCATSDDGGAYNSPLHFGNGTRLTVT.

This chain joins TRBV28 and TRBJ1-2; the D gene is possibly TRBD1 (6 bases). CDR1 and CDR2 from the germline V gene are MDHEN and SYDVKM. V was cut by 1 base and J by 1 base, with 13 bases left in between. This CDR3 spans 16 amino acids. The chain's CDR3 is CASSLSPPGDNYGYTF. The CDR3 DNA reads as TGTGCCAGCAGTTTATCCCCGCCAGGGGATAACTATGGCTACACCTTC.

The V and J genes are TRBV7-9 and TRBJ1-2, with D possibly being TRBD1 (5 bases). The germline gives CDR1 SEHNR, CDR2 FQNEAQ (reference sequence). The length of the CDR3 is 15 residues. The V end was cut by 3 bases, the J end by 8 bases, with 19 bases between. This CDR3 reads CASSFAPGRLLGYTF. In DNA, the CDR3 is TGTGCCAGCAGCTTTGCCCCGGGGCGGCTTCTAGGCTACACCTTC.

This clonotype came up once. The rearrangement joins TRBV5-1 to TRBJ2-7; D remains unclear. Germline V gene sequence: CDR1 SGHRS, CDR2 YFSETQ. The CDR3 length is 13 residues. Trimming took 1 base from V and 4 from J, leaving 9 bases between them. The chain's CDR3 is CASSLSSAYEQYF. DNA for the CDR3: TGCGCCAGCAGCTTGTCGTCTGCTTACGAGCAGTACTTC.